This entry lists 5 T cell receptor beta chains sequenced from one sample in a study of CD8+ T cells in alopecia areata. Treatment noted: oral pan-JAK inhibitor, 5-10 mg twice daily. Sequencing templates came from extracted RNA that was reverse transcribed into cDNA. Libraries were prepared by immunoSEQ multiplex PCR; TCRdb keeps only in-frame clonotypes and omits some of them. The sample lists 64,000 or so clones; 46% were seen once. Sequences were derived from CD8+ T cells sorted from blood, sampled around week 36, from a patient treated with tofacitinib. Receptors were obtained from a human donor with alopecia areata.

The chain combines TRBV29-1 with TRBJ1-2; D might be TRBD1 (5 bases). The CDR3 is 12 residues long. Per germline, CDR1 SQVTM and CDR2 ANQGSEA. Trimming removed 6 bases from V and 4 bases from J, with 12 bases in between. The CDR3 DNA reads TGCAGCGTCCTGACAGATCTCTATGGCTACACCTTC. Protein product: CSVLTDLYGYTF.

The chain couples TRBV6-1 to TRBJ1-2; D gene uncertain. The CDR3 covers 12 residues. Trimming pared 8 bases from V and 6 bases from J, leaving 13 bases between. The germline V gene encodes CDR1 MNHNS and CDR2 SASEGT. This CDR3 is CASPKGMDGYTF. CDR3 nucleotides: TGTGCCAGCCCGAAGGGAATGGATGGCTACACCTTC.

This clone was found once. This chain uses TRBV13 with TRBJ2-5; 9 bases are shared with TRBD1. Germline values: CDR1 PRHDT, CDR2 FYEKMQ (reference sequence). This CDR3 comprises 15 residues. V shed 5 bases, J shed 5 bases, and the junction held 9 bases outside the gene matches. CDR3 in DNA: TGTGCCAGCAGCCCTGGGGACAGGGCCCAGGAGACCCAGTACTTC. Translating gives CASSPGDRAQETQYF. The variable domain in full, completed from reference TRBV13 and TRBJ2-5, reads AAGVIQSPRHLIKEKRETATLKCYPIPRHDTVYWYQQGPGQDPQFLISFYEKMQSDKGSIPDRFSAQQFSDYHSELNMSSLELGDSALYFCASSPGDRAQETQYFGPGTRLLVL.

The V call is TRBV30, the J call TRBJ2-6; TRBD2 might be the D (6 bases). CDR1 is GTSNPN, CDR2 SVGIG, per germline (reference sequence). V dropped 3 bases and J dropped 4 bases, with 10 bases sitting between them. This CDR3 has 14 amino acids. The CDR3 sequence: CAWSGGRGANVLTF. The CDR3 nucleotides read TGTGCCTGGAGCGGGGGAAGGGGGGCCAACGTCCTGACTTTC. Full variable domain (remainder filled in from reference TRBV30 and TRBJ2-6): SQTIHQWPATLVQPVGSPLSLECTVEGTSNPNLYWYRQAAGRGLQLLFYSVGIGQISSEVPQNLSASRPQDRQFILSSKKLLLSDSGFYLCAWSGGRGANVLTFGAGSRLTVL.

This clone was recorded a few times. The chain combines TRBV29-1 with TRBJ2-2; a possible D gene is TRBD2 (5 bases). The CDR3 is made up of 14 amino acids. Trimming shortened V by 5 bases and J by 0 bases, and 10 bases separated the two germline ends. The germline CDR1 and CDR2 sequences are SQVTM and ANQGSEA. CDR3 nucleotide sequence: TGCAGCGTTCTAAGCGGTGCGAACACCGGGGAGCTGTTTTTT. Its protein product is CSVLSGANTGELFF.